A selection of T cell receptor beta chains follows, all from one sample in a study of T cell responses to AZD1222 COVID-19 vaccine. Clones were sequenced by immunoSEQ multiplex PCR, and TCRdb holds only the in-frame ones, with some missing. The table has 55,000 to 65,000 clones, approximately 80% seen once. Source: peripheral blood, taken 28 days after the second AZD1222 dose. The receptor source for this set is an adult who received the AZD1222 COVID-19 vaccine. The CDR3 runs from the conserved cysteine through the conserved F or W. A D gene is named only where the DNA matches it firmly.

d_gene: -; v_gene: TRBV11-2; j_gene: TRBJ2-5; CDR3aa: CATGGQQETQYF; CDR3nt: TGTGCCACTGGGGGCCAGCAAGAGACCCAGTACTTC
d_gene: -; v_gene: TRBV29-1; j_gene: TRBJ1-4; CDR3aa: CSVGVTGTTNEKLFF; CDR3nt: TGCAGCGTTGGGGTCACGGGAACAACTAATGAAAAACTGTTTTTT
d_gene: TRBD1; v_gene: TRBV6-4; j_gene: TRBJ1-6; CDR3aa: CASSPTGGSAPLHF; CDR3nt: TGTGCCAGCAGTCCTACAGGGGGCTCGGCACCCCTCCACTTT
d_gene: -; v_gene: TRBV7-9; j_gene: TRBJ2-5; CDR3aa: CASRGGEETQYF; CDR3nt: TGTGCCAGCAGAGGTGGGGAAGAGACCCAGTACTTC
d_gene: TRBD1; v_gene: TRBV28; j_gene: TRBJ1-3; CDR3aa: CASSVRGSLGNTIYF; CDR3nt: TGTGCCAGCAGCGTCAGGGGGTCGTTGGGAAACACCATATATTTT
d_gene: -; v_gene: TRBV7-9; j_gene: TRBJ1-1; CDR3aa: CASSPIDREAFF; CDR3nt: TGTGCCAGCAGCCCTATCGACCGTGAAGCTTTCTTT
d_gene: TRBD1; v_gene: TRBV5-4; j_gene: TRBJ1-5; CDR3aa: CASSSQGQPQHF; CDR3nt: TGTGCCAGCAGCTCACAGGGGCAGCCCCAGCATTTT
d_gene: TRBD1; v_gene: TRBV7-3; j_gene: TRBJ1-3; CDR3aa: CASSQTGEGTIYF; CDR3nt: TGTGCCAGCAGCCAGACAGGGGAAGGCACCATATATTTT
d_gene: TRBD1; v_gene: TRBV28; j_gene: TRBJ2-3; CDR3aa: CASRLGQGVTDTQYF; CDR3nt: TGTGCCAGCAGGCTGGGACAGGGAGTCACAGATACGCAGTATTTT
d_gene: -; v_gene: TRBV7-3; j_gene: TRBJ1-5; CDR3aa: CASSLTGDPYSNQPQHF; CDR3nt: TGTGCCAGCAGCTTAACTGGGGACCCCTATAGCAATCAGCCCCAGCATTTT
d_gene: TRBD1; v_gene: TRBV7-3; j_gene: TRBJ2-1; CDR3aa: CASTRDRGGEQQFF; CDR3nt: TGTGCCAGCACCCGAGACAGGGGGGGTGAGCAGCAGTTCTTC